These 5 T cell receptor beta chains came from one sample sequenced in a study of cytomegalovirus exposure and HLA in healthy donors. Primers for the PCR totalled 60 Vbeta and 13 Jbeta. Sequencing was performed with immunoSEQ multiplex PCR; in TCRdb, only in-frame clones are kept and a portion is missing. The sample shows approximately 300,000 clones, just under 85% of them seen only once. The sequenced sample consisted of PBMCs. The receptors shown here come from a woman between 40 and 55 years old in good health and CMV-seropositive.

J is TRBJ2-3 and V is TRBV7-9, with 8 positions matching TRBD2. The CDR3 loop spans 17 amino acids. V dropped 3 bases and J dropped 4; count of bases not matched to a gene: 12. The germline V gene encodes CDR1 SEHNR and CDR2 FQNEAQ (reference sequence). The CDR3 region has the DNA TGTGCCAGCAGCTTTGAGAAGCGGCCGGGGGGGGCAGATACGCAGTATTTT. This codes for CASSFEKRPGGADTQYF.

J is TRBJ2-1 and V is TRBV5-1; D unresolved. Trimming shortened V by 3 bases and J by 5 bases, and 12 bases separated the two germline ends. There are 14 residues in the CDR3. Germline V gives CDR1 SGHRS, CDR2 YFSETQ. The chain's CDR3 is CASSYLPDNNEQFF. CDR3 DNA: TGCGCCAGCAGCTATTTGCCAGACAACAATGAGCAGTTCTTC.

The chain uses TRBV11-3 and TRBJ2-1; possible D gene TRBD1, 6 bases. The germline CDR1 and CDR2 sequences are SGHNT and YENEEA. The V end was cut by 1 base, the J end by 10 bases, with 8 bases between. The CDR3 sequence is 12 residues long. Here the CDR3 DNA reads TGTGCCAGCAGCTTAGGGCAGGGGGAGCAGTTCTTC. Translating it yields CASSLGQGEQFF.

CDR3 sequence: CASSLPGVIYEQYF. The CDR3 DNA sequence: TGTGCCAGCAGCTTACCAGGGGTTATCTACGAGCAGTACTTC. This chain connects TRBV5-6 to TRBJ2-7, with D perhaps TRBD1 (6 bases). CDR3 length: 14 residues. Germline loops: CDR1 SGHDT, CDR2 YYEEEE. Trimming pared 2 bases from V and 3 bases from J, leaving 12 bases between.

The chain carries TRBV19 and TRBJ1-4; 7 nucleotides align to TRBD1. The germline gives CDR1 LNHDA, CDR2 SQIVND (reference sequence). The V segment lost 9 bases and the J segment 7 bases; nucleotides outside the gene matches: 8. The CDR3 totals 13 residues. The CDR3 loop is CASKGAQGEKLFF. CDR3 DNA sequence: TGTGCCAGCAAGGGGGCGCAGGGTGAAAAACTGTTTTTT. Together with reference TRBV19 and TRBJ1-4, the CDR3 gives the full variable domain: DGGITQSPKYLFRKEGQNVTLSCEQNLNHDAMYWYRQDPGQGLRLIYYSQIVNDFQKGDIAEGYSVSREKKESFPLTVTSAQKNPTAFYLCASKGAQGEKLFFGSGTQLSVL.